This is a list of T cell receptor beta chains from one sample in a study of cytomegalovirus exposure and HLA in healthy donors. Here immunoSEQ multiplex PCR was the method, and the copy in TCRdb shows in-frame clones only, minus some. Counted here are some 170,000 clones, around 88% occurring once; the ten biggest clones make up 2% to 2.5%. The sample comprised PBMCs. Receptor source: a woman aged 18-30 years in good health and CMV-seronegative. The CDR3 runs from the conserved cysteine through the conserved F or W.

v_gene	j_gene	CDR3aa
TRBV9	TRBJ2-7	CASSPGQGYEQYF
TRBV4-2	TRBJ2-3	CASSQILAATDTQYF
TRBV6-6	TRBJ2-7	CASSYDRASSYEQYF
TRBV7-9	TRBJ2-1	CASSTRGTSGSNEQFF
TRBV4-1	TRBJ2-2	CASSRMGLAGAGFEELFF
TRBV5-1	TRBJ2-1	CASIEAGANEQFF
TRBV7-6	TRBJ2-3	CASSLQSHTDTQYF
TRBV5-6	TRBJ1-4	CASSSSGAANEKLFF
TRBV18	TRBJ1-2	CASSPNPGQERANYGYTF
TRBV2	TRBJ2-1	CASEGGAEYNEQFF
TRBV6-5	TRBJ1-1	CASTAEIGNTEAFF
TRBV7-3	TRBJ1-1	CASSLQGYTEAFF
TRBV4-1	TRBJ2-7	CASGTPGQALYEQYF
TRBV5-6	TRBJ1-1	CASSLWTGTEAFF
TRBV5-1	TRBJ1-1	CASSRRHRLDNMNTEAFF
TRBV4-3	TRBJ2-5	CASSQDLTGGAETQYF
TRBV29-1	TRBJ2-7	CSVEDNGLAGSYEQYF
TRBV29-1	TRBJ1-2	CSVEGRGVGYTF
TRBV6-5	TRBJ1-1	CASSYEYRGYTEAFF
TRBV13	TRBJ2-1	CASSFSYNEQFF
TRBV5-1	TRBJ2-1	CASSLLVGSSYNEQFF
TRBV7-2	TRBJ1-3	CASSLDYNSGNTIYF
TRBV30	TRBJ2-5	CAWATGGQETQYF
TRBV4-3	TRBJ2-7	CASSQEYRRSYEQYF
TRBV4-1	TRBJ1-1	CASSLISTAGTEAFF
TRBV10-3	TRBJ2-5	CAISGSEETQYF
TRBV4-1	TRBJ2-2	CASSQDVGGSGVTGELFF